This T cell receptor (beta chain) stems from a study of shared clonotypes between healthy human individuals (dated by TCRdb to 2019 to 2021). Study-level background: The cohort comprised a couple of women and a few men aged 18 to 49 years. The study deeply sequenced blood TCR repertoires of five healthy adults to estimate repertoire size and the extent of clonotype sharing between individuals. Libraries were prepared and TCR repertoires were sequenced by different laboratories using diverse techniques, in order to increase sequencing depth and limit assay-specific biases. Between about 0.85 and 9.5 billion PBMCs per donor were obtained by leukapheresis. Results and caveats for the whole study, not just this receptor: The genetic and exposure-history diversity represented was limited by the small number of donors. Pairwise subsampling led to the expectation that sequencing depth would affect the degree of clonotype sharing among donors. Only blood was sampled, and tissue TCR repertoires likely differ from those in blood.

V and J are trimmed by 1 base and 7 bases, and the gene matches miss 13 bases of the junction. From the cysteine through the phenylalanine, the CDR3 covers 18 amino acids. The sequence is cut down to CDR3 DNA, 54 bases in frame from base 1. The germline V gene encodes CDR1 SGHNT and CDR2 YYREEE (reference sequence). A note on this clone: Its antigen has not been determined. No per-base quality is available; no much larger clone lies one base away.

Using the deep immunoSEQ assay, TCR CDR3 regions were amplified from genomic DNA by multiplex PCR. For each cell subset, the extracted genomic DNA was distributed evenly across all wells of several immunoSEQ 96-well plates, and each plate served as one replicate. For unsorted PBMC, each replicate PCR was loaded with roughly 0.3 ug genomic DNA, equivalent to tens of thousands of T cell genomes. Ten immunoSEQ deep assay plates were used to sequence unsorted PBMC genomic DNA. Purified libraries were measured with a Qubit 3.0 fluorometer, size-checked on a Bioanalyzer 2100, and measured again with the KAPA Library Quantification kit. Every immunoSEQ 96-well plate was sequenced on a dedicated single-read 150-cycle Illumina NextSeq 550 flow cell. Per the original workflow: Because only junctional sequences without quality scores were contained in the immunoSEQ output, filtering matching that applied to full-length reads could not be performed. To assign V/J genes and CDR3, sequences were annotated using PyIR, a Python wrapper for IgBLAST v1.9, with IMGT germline references. Reads with weak V/J assignments (E-value above 1e-6), missing CDR3, stop codons, out-of-frame junctions, or ambiguous translated residues were removed. V3J clonotypes were defined by identical inferred V gene, J gene, and CDR3 amino acid sequence. Percentage overlap between repertoires was calculated by dividing the number of shared unique clonotypes by the size of the smaller repertoire. Repertoire richness was assessed with RTK rarefaction, the Chao1 estimator, and Recon v2.1 estimates of unobserved clonotypes. TCRdb obtained this table from immuneACCESS and retained in-frame rearrangements with V and J assigned. These tables miss some clones; where compared with another copy, unresolved V genes account for less than half of the shortfall, and the remainder is unexplained. For V, J and clone size, that table is used; D and trimming come from the DNA. The sample table holds 550,000 to 600,000 clones, of which just over 75% were seen once. Of the sample, around 12% falls within the top ten clones.

Healthy HIV-negative adults with no recently reported acute infections or vaccinations were included as donors. Every donor was a Caucasian adult living in Nashville, Tennessee, USA. For unsorted samples, about 90 million PBMCs were counted and genomic DNA was extracted with the QIAamp DNA Blood Mini kit. Blood was collected by leukapheresis, and PBMCs were isolated by Ficoll-Histopaque density gradient centrifugation and then cryopreserved in liquid nitrogen vapor phase. Sequenced input: PBMCs. The receptor's source is a woman aged 40 to 50 in good health. Some clones in this sample may be carry-over from other donors' samples. The chain joins TRBV5-4 to TRBJ2-5; 13 central nucleotides agree with TRBD2. For the CDR3, the sequence is CASSLPGTSGKTTGTQYF. The DNA reads TGTGCCAGCAGCTTGCCAGGGACTAGCGGGAAGACTACTGGGACCCAGTACTTC.